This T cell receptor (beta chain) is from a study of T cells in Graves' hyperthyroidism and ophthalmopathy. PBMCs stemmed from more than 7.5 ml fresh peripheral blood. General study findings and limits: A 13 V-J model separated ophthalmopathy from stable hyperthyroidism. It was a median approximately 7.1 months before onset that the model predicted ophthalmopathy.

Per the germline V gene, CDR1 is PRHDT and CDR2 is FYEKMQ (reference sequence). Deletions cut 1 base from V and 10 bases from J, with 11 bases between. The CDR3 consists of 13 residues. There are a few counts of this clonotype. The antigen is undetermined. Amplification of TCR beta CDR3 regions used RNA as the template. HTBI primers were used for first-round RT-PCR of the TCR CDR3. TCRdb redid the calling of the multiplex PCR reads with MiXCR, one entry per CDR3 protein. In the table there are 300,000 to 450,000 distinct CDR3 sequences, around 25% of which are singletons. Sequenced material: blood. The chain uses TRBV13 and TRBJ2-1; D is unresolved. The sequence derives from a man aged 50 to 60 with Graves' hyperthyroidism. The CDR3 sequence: CASSLAPTVEQFF. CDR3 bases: TGTGCCAGCAGCTTAGCCCCCACCGTAGAGCAGTTCTTC.